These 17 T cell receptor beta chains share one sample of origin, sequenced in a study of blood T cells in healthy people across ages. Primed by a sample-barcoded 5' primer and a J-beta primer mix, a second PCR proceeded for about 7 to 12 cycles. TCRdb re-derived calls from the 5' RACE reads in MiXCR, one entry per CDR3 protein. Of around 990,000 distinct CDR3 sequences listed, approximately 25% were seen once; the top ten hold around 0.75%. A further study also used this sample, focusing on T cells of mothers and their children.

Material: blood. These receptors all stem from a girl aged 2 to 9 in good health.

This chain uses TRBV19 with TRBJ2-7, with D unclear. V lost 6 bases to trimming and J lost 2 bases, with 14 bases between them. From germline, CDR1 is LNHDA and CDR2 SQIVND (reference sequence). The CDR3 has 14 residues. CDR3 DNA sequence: TGTGCCAGTAGAACCCCGGGCGGAGCCTACGAGCAGTACTTC. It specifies CASRTPGGAYEQYF.

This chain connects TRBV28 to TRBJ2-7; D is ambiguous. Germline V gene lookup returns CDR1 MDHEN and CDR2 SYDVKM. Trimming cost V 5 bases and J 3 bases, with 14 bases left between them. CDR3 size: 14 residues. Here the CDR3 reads CASSIRGVNYEQYF. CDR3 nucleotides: TGTGCCAGCAGTATCCGAGGAGTGAACTACGAGCAGTACTTC.

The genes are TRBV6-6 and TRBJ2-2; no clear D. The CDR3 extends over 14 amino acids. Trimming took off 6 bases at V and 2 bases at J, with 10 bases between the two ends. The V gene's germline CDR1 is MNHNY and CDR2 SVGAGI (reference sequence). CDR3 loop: CASSRTINTGELFF. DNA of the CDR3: TGTGCCAGCAGCAGAACAATCAACACCGGGGAGCTGTTTTTT.

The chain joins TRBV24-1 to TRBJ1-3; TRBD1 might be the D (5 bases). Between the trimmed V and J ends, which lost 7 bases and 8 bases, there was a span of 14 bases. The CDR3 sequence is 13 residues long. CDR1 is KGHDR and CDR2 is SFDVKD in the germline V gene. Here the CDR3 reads CATSGPGVDTIYF. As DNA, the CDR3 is TGTGCCACCAGCGGACCGGGGGTTGACACCATATATTTT.

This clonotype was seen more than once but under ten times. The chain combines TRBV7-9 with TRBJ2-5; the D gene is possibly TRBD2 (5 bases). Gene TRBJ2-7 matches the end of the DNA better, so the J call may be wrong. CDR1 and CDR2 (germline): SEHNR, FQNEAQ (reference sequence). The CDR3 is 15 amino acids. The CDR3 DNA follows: TGTGCCAGCAGCCACCCCGTTGGACTCAACTACGAGCAGTACTTC. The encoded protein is CASSHPVGLNYEQYF.

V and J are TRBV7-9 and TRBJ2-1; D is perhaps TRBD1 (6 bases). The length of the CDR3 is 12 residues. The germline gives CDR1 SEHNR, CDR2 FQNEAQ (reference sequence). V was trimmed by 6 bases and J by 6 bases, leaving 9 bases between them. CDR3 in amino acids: CASRKTGNEQFF. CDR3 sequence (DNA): TGTGCCAGCAGAAAGACAGGCAATGAGCAGTTCTTC.

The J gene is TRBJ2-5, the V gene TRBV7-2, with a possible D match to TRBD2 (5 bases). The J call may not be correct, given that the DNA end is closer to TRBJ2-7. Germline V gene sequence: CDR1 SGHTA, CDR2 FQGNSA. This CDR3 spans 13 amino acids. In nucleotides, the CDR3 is TGTGCCACCTTCGCGGGTTTCCACTACGAGCAGTACTTC. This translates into CATFAGFHYEQYF.

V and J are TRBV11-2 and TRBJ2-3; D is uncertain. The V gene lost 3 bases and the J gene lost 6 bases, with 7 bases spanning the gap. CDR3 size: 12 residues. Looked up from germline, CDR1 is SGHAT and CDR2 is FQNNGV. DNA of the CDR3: TGTGCCAGCAGCTTCATCTGGGATACGCAGTATTTT. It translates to CASSFIWDTQYF.

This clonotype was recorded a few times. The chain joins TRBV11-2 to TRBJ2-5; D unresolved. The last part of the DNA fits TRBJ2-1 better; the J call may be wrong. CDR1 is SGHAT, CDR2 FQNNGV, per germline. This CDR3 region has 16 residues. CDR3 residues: CASSFHPRNLIDEQFF. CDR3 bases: TGTGCCAGCAGCTTCCACCCTAGGAATCTTATCGATGAGCAGTTCTTC.

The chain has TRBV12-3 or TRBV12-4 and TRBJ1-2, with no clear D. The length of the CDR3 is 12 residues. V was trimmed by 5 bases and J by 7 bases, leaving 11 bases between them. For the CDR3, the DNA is TGTGCCAGCAGTCTACAAATAGGTGGCTACACCTTC. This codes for CASSLQIGGYTF.

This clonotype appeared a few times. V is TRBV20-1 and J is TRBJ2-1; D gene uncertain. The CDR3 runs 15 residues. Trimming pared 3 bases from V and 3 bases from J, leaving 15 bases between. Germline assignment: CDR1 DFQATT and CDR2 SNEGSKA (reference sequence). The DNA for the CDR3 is TGCAGTGCTAGTCTCCGCCTAGGAGTCTACAATGAGCAGTTCTTC. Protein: CSASLRLGVYNEQFF.

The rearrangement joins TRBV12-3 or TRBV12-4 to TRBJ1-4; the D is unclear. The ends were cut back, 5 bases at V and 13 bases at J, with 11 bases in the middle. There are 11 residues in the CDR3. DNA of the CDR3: TGTGCCAGCAGTCTCCGAGAAGTACTGTTTTTT. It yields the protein CASSLREVLFF.

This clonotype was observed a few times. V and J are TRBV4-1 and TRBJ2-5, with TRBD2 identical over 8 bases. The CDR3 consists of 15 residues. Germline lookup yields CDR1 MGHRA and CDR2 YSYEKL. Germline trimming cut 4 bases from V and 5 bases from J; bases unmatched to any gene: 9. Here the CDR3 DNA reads TGCGCCAGCAGCCCTCCGGGAGGGTTGGGGGAGACCCAGTACTTC. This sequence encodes CASSPPGGLGETQYF.

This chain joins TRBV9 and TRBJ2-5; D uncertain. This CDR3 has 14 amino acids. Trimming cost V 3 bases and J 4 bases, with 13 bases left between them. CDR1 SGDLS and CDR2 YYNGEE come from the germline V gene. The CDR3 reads CASSADRVAETQYF. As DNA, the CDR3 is TGTGCCAGCAGCGCCGACCGGGTGGCAGAGACCCAGTACTTC.

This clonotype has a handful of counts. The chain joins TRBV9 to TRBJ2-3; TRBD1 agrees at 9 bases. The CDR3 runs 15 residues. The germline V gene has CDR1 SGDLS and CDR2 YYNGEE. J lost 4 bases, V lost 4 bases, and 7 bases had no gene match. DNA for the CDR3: TGTGCCAGCAGCCGCGGGGACAGGGATGCAGATACGCAGTATTTT. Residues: CASSRGDRDADTQYF.

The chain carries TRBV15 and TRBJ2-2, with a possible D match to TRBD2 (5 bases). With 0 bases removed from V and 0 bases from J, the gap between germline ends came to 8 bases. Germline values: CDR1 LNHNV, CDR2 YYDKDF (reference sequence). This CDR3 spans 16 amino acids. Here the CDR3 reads CATSRDVGANTGELFF. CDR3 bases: TGTGCCACCAGCAGAGATGTGGGAGCGAACACCGGGGAGCTGTTTTTT.

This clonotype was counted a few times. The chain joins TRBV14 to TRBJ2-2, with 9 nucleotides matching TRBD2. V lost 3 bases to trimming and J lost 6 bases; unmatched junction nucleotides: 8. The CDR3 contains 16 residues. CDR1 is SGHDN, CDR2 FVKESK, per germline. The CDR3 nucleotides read TGTGCCAGCAGCCATCAGGGTAGCGGGAGCGCCGGGGAGCTGTTTTTT. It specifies CASSHQGSGSAGELFF.